The following is a TCR beta chain sequence with its context. This sample was taken from a study of blood T cell repertoires in COVID-19. Study details: Spain, Italy and the United States supplied samples that represented acute and convalescent COVID-19. The cDNA or gDNA used as material had been derived from T cells, B-cell-depleted T cells, or PBMCs.

Profiled with immunoSEQ multiplex PCR; TCRdb holds only in-frame clones, not every one. Here the sample spans about 81,000 clones, approximately 91% being singletons. This CDR3 has 14 residues. Per germline, CDR1 SGDLS and CDR2 YYNGEE. Unmatched junction bases numbered 12, after V lost 7 bases and J lost 6 bases. The sequenced material came from peripheral blood. This receptor was identified in a man between 65 and 79 years old with active or convalescent COVID-19. This sequence joins TRBV9 and TRBJ2-7; 8 positions match TRBD1. The chain's CDR3 is CASSQGAVISEQYF. CDR3 in DNA: TGTGCCAGCTCCCAGGGGGCGGTTATTTCCGAGCAGTACTTC.